The 15 T cell receptor beta chains presented below share a single source sample, sequenced in a study of T cells in Graves' hyperthyroidism and ophthalmopathy. TCR beta CDR3 sequences were amplified from RNA transcripts. The HTBI primer set drove a first-round RT-PCR of the TCR CDR3. TCRdb fed the multiplex PCR reads into MiXCR, producing one record per CDR3 protein. The sample records about 380,000 distinct CDR3 sequences, approximately 15% being singletons. The sequencing sample was made of blood. The receptor set was obtained from a woman aged 60-70 years with Graves' hyperthyroidism.

The chain carries TRBV20-1 and TRBJ2-3; D assignment may be TRBD1 or TRBD2 (5 bases each). Germline V gene lookup returns CDR1 DFQATT and CDR2 SNEGSKA (reference sequence). V gave up 6 bases and J gave up 2 bases, with 18 bases separating them. The CDR3 consists of 15 residues. The CDR3 bases are TGCAGTGCGTCGTTAGGGACCCTCCTCACAGATACGCAGTATTTT. Residues: CSASLGTLLTDTQYF.

Turning to this clonotype: This clone may be a read error of a much larger clone one base away. This chain joins TRBV5-1 and TRBJ1-1, with 9 bases matching TRBD1. V shed 0 bases, J shed 5 bases, and the junction held 5 bases outside the gene matches. Germline V gene sequence: CDR1 SGHRS, CDR2 YFSETQ. The CDR3 extends over 15 amino acids. The CDR3 bases are TGCGCCAGCAGCTTGGGTACAGGGGGCGGGACTGAAGCTTTCTTT. Protein: CASSLGTGGGTEAFF.

The chain couples TRBV19 to TRBJ1-2, with 9 bases fitting TRBD1. CDR3 length: 14 residues. CDR1 is LNHDA and CDR2 is SQIVND in the germline V gene (reference sequence). The V and J ends lost 4 bases and 8 bases, in that order; junction bases with no gene match: 8. The DNA of the CDR3 is TGTGCCAGTAGTAGTCGGGACAGGGTGGTCGGCTACACCTTC. Its translation: CASSSRDRVVGYTF.

The chain carries TRBV9 and TRBJ1-1; tentatively, D is TRBD1 (5 bases). The CDR3 has 13 amino acids. CDR1 SGDLS and CDR2 YYNGEE come from the germline V gene. V dropped 0 bases and J dropped 3 bases, with 6 bases sitting between them. The chain's CDR3 is CASSVGGDTEAFF. For the CDR3, the DNA is TGTGCCAGCAGCGTAGGAGGGGACACTGAAGCTTTCTTT. Variable domain in full (rest from reference TRBV9 and TRBJ1-1): DSGVTQTPKHLITATGQRVTLRCSPRSGDLSVYWYQQSLDQGLQFLIQYYNGEERAKGNILERFSAQQFPDLHSELNLSSLELGDSALYFCASSVGGDTEAFFGQGTRLTVV.

V gene TRBV5-1 combines with J gene TRBJ2-5, with unresolved D. CDR3 size: 12 residues. Trimming cost V 4 bases and J 5 bases, with 9 bases left between them. CDR1 is SGHRS and CDR2 is YFSETQ in the germline V gene. As DNA, the CDR3 is TGCGCCAGCAGCCGTCGGTTCGAGACCCAGTACTTC. This encodes CASSRRFETQYF.

J is TRBJ1-2 and V is TRBV9, with D uncertain. The CDR3 has 15 amino acids. Germline-derived CDR1 and CDR2 are SGDLS and YYNGEE. V lost 4 bases to trimming and J lost 4 bases, with 17 bases between them. The DNA of the CDR3 is TGTGCCAGCAGCCCTGAGATAGGGATAGCCTATGGCTACACCTTC. Its translation: CASSPEIGIAYGYTF.

V and J are TRBV24-1 and TRBJ2-5; TRBD1 aligns across 10 bases. Germline CDR1 and CDR2: KGHDR and SFDVKD. This CDR3 region has 17 residues. With 3 bases clipped from V and 5 bases from J, the junction kept 11 bases outside the gene matches. The CDR3 spells CATSDGRDRGGGETQYF. Written as DNA, the CDR3 is TGTGCCACCAGTGATGGCCGGGACAGGGGTGGAGGGGAGACCCAGTACTTC.

This clonotype was observed many times. This rearrangement joins TRBV28 to TRBJ2-7; tentative D call: TRBD1 (6 bases). CDR1 is MDHEN and CDR2 is SYDVKM in the germline V gene. Deletions cut 6 bases from V and 2 bases from J, with 17 bases between. This CDR3 region has 15 residues. The CDR3 is CASSSQDSSTYEQYF. The CDR3 DNA sequence: TGTGCCAGCAGCTCGCAGGACAGCTCCACCTACGAGCAGTACTTC.

This clonotype was seen more than once but under ten times. The CDR3, as DNA: TGTGCCAGCAGCCCCCGGACTACACCCACCGGGGAGCTGTTTTTT. This gives the protein CASSPRTTPTGELFF. The gene calls are TRBV12-3 or TRBV12-4 and TRBJ2-2; weak D call: TRBD2 (6 bases). The CDR3 covers 15 residues. The ends were cut back, 6 bases at V and 4 bases at J, with 15 bases in the middle.

At least ten counts were recorded for this clonotype. The chain recombines TRBV20-1 with TRBJ1-6; D is unresolved. With 6 bases removed from V and 5 bases from J, the gap between germline ends came to 14 bases. Germline loops: CDR1 DFQATT, CDR2 SNEGSKA (reference sequence). CDR3 length: 14 residues. The CDR3 nucleotides are TGCAGTGCGCCGAACCTAGCGAATAATTCACCCCTCCACTTT. Translation: CSAPNLANNSPLHF.

Many counts were recorded for this clonotype. This chain uses TRBV29-1 with TRBJ2-5, with 7 bases identical to TRBD1. Germline values: CDR1 SQVTM, CDR2 ANQGSEA. J was trimmed by 1 base and V by 1 base; bases with no gene match: 6. The length of the CDR3 is 15 residues. CDR3 residues: CSVEGGQETQETQYF. CDR3 nucleotides: TGCAGCGTTGAAGGTGGACAGGAGACCCAAGAGACCCAGTACTTC.

This clonotype was seen repeatedly, ten times or more. The chain links TRBV11-2 to TRBJ2-7; tentative D call: TRBD1 (5 bases). Between the trimmed V and J ends, which lost 4 bases and 7 bases, there was a span of 20 bases. Germline assignment: CDR1 SGHAT and CDR2 FQNNGV. CDR3 length equals 15 residues. CDR3 protein: CASSSSLGASLEQYF. CDR3 nucleotides: TGTGCCAGCAGCTCCTCGCTTGGGGCATCACTTGAGCAGTACTTC.

This clonotype was counted at least ten times. In DNA, the CDR3 is TGTGCCATCAGTGAGTCATTCGGACCAGCCTACGAGCAGTACTTC. This gives the protein CAISESFGPAYEQYF. The V gene is TRBV10-3, the J gene TRBJ2-7, with D hard to call. V dropped 0 bases and J dropped 2 bases, with 11 bases sitting between them. There are 15 residues in the CDR3. Germline loops: CDR1 ENHRY, CDR2 SYGVKD.

This clonotype was detected ten times or more. This chain links TRBV13 with TRBJ2-1; 9 bases line up with TRBD2. Per the germline V gene, CDR1 is PRHDT and CDR2 is FYEKMQ (reference sequence). The CDR3 is made up of 17 amino acids. Trimming removed 0 bases from V and 10 bases from J; junction bases left unmatched: 13. Here the CDR3 reads CASSLGERLAGSGEQFF. For the CDR3, the DNA is TGTGCCAGCAGCTTAGGGGAACGGCTAGCGGGATCAGGGGAGCAGTTCTTC.

This clonotype was counted only a few times. The chain uses TRBV25-1 and TRBJ2-7, with a tentative D call TRBD2 (6 bases). The germline gives CDR1 MGHDK, CDR2 SYGVNS. V lost 2 bases to trimming and J lost 2 bases, with 7 bases between them. There are 13 residues in the CDR3. In DNA form, the CDR3 reads TGTGCCAGCAGTGAACGACTAGCCTACGAGCAGTACTTC. It encodes CASSERLAYEQYF.